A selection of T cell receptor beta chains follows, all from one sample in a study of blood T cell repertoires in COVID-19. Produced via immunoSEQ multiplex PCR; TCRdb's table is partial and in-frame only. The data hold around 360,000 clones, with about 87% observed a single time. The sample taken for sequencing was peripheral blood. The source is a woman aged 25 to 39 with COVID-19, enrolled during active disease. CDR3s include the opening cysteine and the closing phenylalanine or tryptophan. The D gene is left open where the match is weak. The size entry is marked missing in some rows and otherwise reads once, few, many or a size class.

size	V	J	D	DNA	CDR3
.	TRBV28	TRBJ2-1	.	TGTGCCAGCAGTACAGGGTCTTACCCGTACAATGAGCAGTTCTTC	CASSTGSYPYNEQFF
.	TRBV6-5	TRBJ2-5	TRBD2	TGTGCCAGCAGCGGGGGGACTAGTGGAGAGACCCAGTACTTC	CASSGGTSGETQYF
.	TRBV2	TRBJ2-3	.	TGTGCCAGCAGACAGCGGGTAGGCACAGATACGCAGTATTTT	CASRQRVGTDTQYF
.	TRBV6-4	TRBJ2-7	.	TGTGCCAGCAGCGGCCGGGACATGTACTCCTACGAGCAGTACTTC	CASSGRDMYSYEQYF
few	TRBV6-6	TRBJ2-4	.	TGTGCCAGCAGTCCTTTTAGGGGGGGCAAGGGCAAAAACATTCAGTACTTC	CASSPFRGGKGKNIQYF
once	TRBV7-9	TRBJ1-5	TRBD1	TGTGCCAGCAGCGTCGGGACAGGCCCCAATCAGCCCCAGCATTTT	CASSVGTGPNQPQHF
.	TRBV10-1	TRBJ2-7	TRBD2	TGCGCCAGCAGTGAGGCGGGGGAATCCTACGAGCAGTACTTC	CASSEAGESYEQYF
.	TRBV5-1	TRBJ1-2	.	TGCGCCAGCAGCTTGCCGGGGGAAGGTGGCTACACCTTC	CASSLPGEGGYTF
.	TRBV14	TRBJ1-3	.	TGTGCCAGCAGCCAACAGGCCTCTGGAAACACCATATATTTT	CASSQQASGNTIYF
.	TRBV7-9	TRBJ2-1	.	TGTGCCAGCAGCGGCACCCTCATCGATGAGCAGTTCTTC	CASSGTLIDEQFF
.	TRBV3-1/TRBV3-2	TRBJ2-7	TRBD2	TGTGCCAGCAGCCGGACTAGCGGCTACGAGCAGTACTTC	CASSRTSGYEQYF
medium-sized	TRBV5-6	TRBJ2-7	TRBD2	TGTGCCAGCAGCTTGCTAGGGAGGGGACGTGAGCAGTACTTC	CASSLLGRGREQYF
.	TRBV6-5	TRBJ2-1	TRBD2	TGTGCCAGCAATAGCGGGAGGGCATACAATGAGCAGTTCTTC	CASNSGRAYNEQFF
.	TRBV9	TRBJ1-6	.	TGTGCCAGCAGCGCAGGGACACCAAATTCACCCCTCCACTTT	CASSAGTPNSPLHF
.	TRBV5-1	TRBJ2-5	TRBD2	TGCGCCAGCAGCCCCAGTGCGGGAGGGCCGGGGGAGACCCAGTACTTC	CASSPSAGGPGETQYF
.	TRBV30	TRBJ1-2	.	TGTGCCTGGAGTGGACCCCGGCAGGGCAGGGGCTACACCTTC	CAWSGPRQGRGYTF
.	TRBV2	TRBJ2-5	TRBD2	TGTGCCTCTTTGGGACTAGCGGGAGGGCTGCCCGGGGAGACCCAGTACTTC	CASLGLAGGLPGETQYF
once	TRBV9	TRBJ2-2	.	TGTGCCAGCAGCGTAGGTCCAGCGAATACCGGGGAGCTGTTTTTT	CASSVGPANTGELFF
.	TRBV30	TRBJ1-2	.	TGTGCCTGGAACTCCCTTGCGGGGGGGCGCTGGGGCTACACCTTC	CAWNSLAGGRWGYTF
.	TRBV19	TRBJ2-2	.	TGTGCCAGTAATCAGTTCGGGGAGCTGTTTTTT	CASNQFGELFF
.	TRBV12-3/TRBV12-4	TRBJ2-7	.	TGTGCCAGCAAAACCCGAGGGGGCGAGCAGTACTTC	CASKTRGGEQYF
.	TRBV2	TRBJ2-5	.	TGTGCCAGCAGCGGACGAGGCCGGGACTTCAGAGCCCTCTGGCGGGAGACCCAGTACTTC	CASSGRGRDFRALWRETQYF
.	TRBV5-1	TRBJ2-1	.	TGCGCCAGCAGCTTGGGTGCAGGCCTATCCTACAATGAGCAGTTCTTC	CASSLGAGLSYNEQFF
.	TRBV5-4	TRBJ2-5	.	TGTGCCAGCAGCTTTGACACCGCAGAGACCCAGTACTTC	CASSFDTAETQYF
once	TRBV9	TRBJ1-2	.	TGTGCCAGCAGCTGGCGGGCAGGGGTCTTAGCTAACTATGGCTACACCTTC	CASSWRAGVLANYGYTF
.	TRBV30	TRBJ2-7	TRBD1	TGTGCCTGGAATCGACAGGGGACCTCCTACGAGCAGTACTTC	CAWNRQGTSYEQYF
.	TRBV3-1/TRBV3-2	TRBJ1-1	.	TGTGCCAGCAGCCAAGGGCCCTCTGAAGCTTTCTTT	CASSQGPSEAFF
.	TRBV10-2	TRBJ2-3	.	TGCGCCAGCAGTTTCTACCGGTCCACAGATACGCAGTATTTT	CASSFYRSTDTQYF
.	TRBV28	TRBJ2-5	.	TGTGCCAGCACGTTCGGACACACCCGGGAGACCCAGTACTTC	CASTFGHTRETQYF
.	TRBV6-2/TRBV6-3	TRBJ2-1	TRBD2	TGTGCCAGCAGTCAGTTGGGTAGCGGGAGCGGTGAGCAGTTCTTC	CASSQLGSGSGEQFF
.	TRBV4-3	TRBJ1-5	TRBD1	TGCGCCAGCAGCCAAGATCTCACAGGGGGCGTTGATCAGCCCCAGCATTTT	CASSQDLTGGVDQPQHF
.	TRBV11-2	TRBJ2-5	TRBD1	TGTGCCAGCAGCCGGACAGGGGGACAAGAGACCCAGTACTTC	CASSRTGGQETQYF
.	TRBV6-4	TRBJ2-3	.	TGTGCCAGCAGTGCCGAGACTAGGGGTACGCAGTATTTT	CASSAETRGTQYF
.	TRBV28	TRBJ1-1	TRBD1	TGTGCCAGCAGCTCTCAGGGGGGAGTTGACACTGAAGCTTTCTTT	CASSSQGGVDTEAFF
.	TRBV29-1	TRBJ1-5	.	TGCAGCGTTGGGGGCGGGGGGCAGCCCCAGCATTTT	CSVGGGGQPQHF
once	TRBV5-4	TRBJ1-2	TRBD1	TGTGCCAGCAGCACAAGGGACAGGGGCAACTATGGCTACACCTTC	CASSTRDRGNYGYTF
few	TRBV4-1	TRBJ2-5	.	TGCGCCAGCAGCGAGGGGGGCGGGGGTTGGAAAGAGACCCAGTACTTC	CASSEGGGGWKETQYF
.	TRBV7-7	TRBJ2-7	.	TGTGCTAGCAGCCGAATAGTTCTCTTGTGTGGGGGCTTATACGAGCAGTACTTC	CASSRIVLLCGGLYEQYF
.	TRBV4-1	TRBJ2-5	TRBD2	TGCGCCAGCAGCCACACGGGTGGAGGAGCGGGACCTCAAGAGACCCAGTACTTC	CASSHTGGGAGPQETQYF